This T cell receptor beta chain was sequenced for a study of cytomegalovirus exposure and HLA in healthy donors. 60 Vbeta and 13 Jbeta primers were used in PCR. The assay was immunoSEQ multiplex PCR, and TCRdb's table has in-frame clones only and misses some. The sample contains some 120,000 clones, 77% of which appear only once. Trimming cost V 5 bases and J 8 bases, with 12 bases left between them. From germline, CDR1 is SGHAT and CDR2 FQNNGV. The length of the CDR3 is 12 residues. Study conclusions and caveats: Investigators reported about 160 TCR beta chains as tied to cytomegalovirus. The classifier, whose performance was assessed in both the original and validation cohorts, reportedly diagnosed cytomegalovirus status with high specificity and sensitivity.

In the case of this clone: The antigen is not known.

This rearrangement joins TRBV11-2 to TRBJ1-1, with D unresolved. The receptor was isolated from a man aged 40-55 years in good health and CMV-seropositive. The material sequenced was PBMCs. The CDR3 spells CASSHYVAEAFF. In DNA form, the CDR3 reads TGTGCCAGCAGCCACTATGTGGCCGAAGCTTTCTTT. The variable domain in full, with the rest retrieved from reference TRBV11-2 and TRBJ1-1, is EAGVAQSPRYKIIEKRQSVAFWCNPISGHATLYWYQQILGQGPKLLIQFQNNGVVDDSQLPKDRFSAERLKGVDSTLKIQPAKLEDSAVYLCASSHYVAEAFFGQGTRLTVV.